These T cell receptor beta chains were read from a single sample in a study of T cell responses to AZD1222 COVID-19 vaccine. Sequencing was performed with immunoSEQ multiplex PCR; in TCRdb, only in-frame clones are kept and a portion is missing. The sample has some 170,000 clones, 90% to 95% seen once. Sequenced material: peripheral blood, taken 28 days after the second dose of the MenACWY control vaccine. The receptor set was obtained from an adult who received the MenACWY meningococcal vaccine as a control. CDR3s include the opening cysteine and the closing phenylalanine or tryptophan. The D gene is left open where the match is weak. Expanded clones are given a class, and other clones once, few, many or no size at all.

size: .; V: TRBV6-1; D: .; J: TRBJ1-2; DNA: TGTGCCAGCAGTGACCATGAGGTCGGCTACACCTTC; CDR3: CASSDHEVGYTF
size: .; V: TRBV9; D: .; J: TRBJ1-4; DNA: TGTGCCAGCAGCAGAAGACCTGGTACTAATGAAAAACTGTTTTTT; CDR3: CASSRRPGTNEKLFF
size: .; V: TRBV5-1; D: .; J: TRBJ1-3; DNA: TGCGCCAGCAGCTTGGGACAGTACTCTGGAAACACCATATATTTT; CDR3: CASSLGQYSGNTIYF
size: .; V: TRBV6-5; D: TRBD1; J: TRBJ1-5; DNA: TGTGCCAGCTTTACAGGGGGTTTGGGACAGCCCCAGCATTTT; CDR3: CASFTGGLGQPQHF
size: .; V: TRBV15; D: .; J: TRBJ2-3; DNA: TGTGCCACCAGCAGTGAGGGGGGCACAGATACGCAGTATTTT; CDR3: CATSSEGGTDTQYF
size: .; V: TRBV28; D: .; J: TRBJ1-4; DNA: TGTGCCAGCAGTTTCGCGCCCCACAGTGCAACTAATGAAAAACTGTTTTTT; CDR3: CASSFAPHSATNEKLFF
size: .; V: TRBV6-5; D: TRBD2; J: TRBJ2-5; DNA: TGTGCCAGCAGTTCTAGCGGGGGGTACCAAGAGACCCAGTACTTC; CDR3: CASSSSGGYQETQYF
size: once; V: TRBV2; D: TRBD2; J: TRBJ2-6; DNA: TGTGCCAGCACCAGAGGGACTAGCGGGGCGGGGGCCAACGTCCTGACTTTC; CDR3: CASTRGTSGAGANVLTF
size: .; V: TRBV5-1; D: .; J: TRBJ2-3; DNA: TGCGCCAGCAGCCGAGGGAGAACAGATACGCAGTATTTT; CDR3: CASSRGRTDTQYF
size: .; V: TRBV4-1; D: .; J: TRBJ1-1; DNA: TGCGCCAGCAGCCAAGATTGGAGGGGTGACACTGAAGCTTTCTTT; CDR3: CASSQDWRGDTEAFF
size: .; V: TRBV18; D: .; J: TRBJ1-2; DNA: TGTGCCAGCTCCCAGGGTGGCCGGGGCTATGGCTACACCTTC; CDR3: CASSQGGRGYGYTF
size: .; V: TRBV9; D: .; J: TRBJ2-7; DNA: TGTGCCAGCAGCGTAGACCGGGTGGGGGACGAGCAGTACTTC; CDR3: CASSVDRVGDEQYF
size: .; V: TRBV4-1; D: .; J: TRBJ1-1; DNA: TGCGCCAGCAGCCAGCAGGAATACGAGCGAGCTTTCTTT; CDR3: CASSQQEYERAFF
size: .; V: TRBV21-1; D: .; J: TRBJ1-2; DNA: TGTGCCAGGGGACTGTGGGGTGGCTACACCTTC; CDR3: CARGLWGGYTF
size: .; V: TRBV30; D: .; J: TRBJ1-1; DNA: TGTGCCTGCAGGGAGATCACTGAAGCTTTCTTT; CDR3: CACREITEAFF
size: .; V: TRBV19; D: TRBD1; J: TRBJ1-2; DNA: TGTGCCAGTAGAACACAGGGGGCCCGTGGCTACACCTTC; CDR3: CASRTQGARGYTF
size: .; V: TRBV2; D: TRBD1; J: TRBJ1-6; DNA: TGTGCCAGCAAATCAACCGGGACAGATAATTCACCCCTCCACTTT; CDR3: CASKSTGTDNSPLHF
size: .; V: TRBV5-1; D: .; J: TRBJ1-2; DNA: TGCGCCAGCAGCTTGGGTAACACAGCTAACTATGGCTACACCTTC; CDR3: CASSLGNTANYGYTF
size: .; V: TRBV27; D: .; J: TRBJ1-5; DNA: TGTGCCAGCAGTTTATTCGGACAGCTAGATCAGCCCCAGCATTTT; CDR3: CASSLFGQLDQPQHF
size: .; V: TRBV10-3; D: .; J: TRBJ1-5; DNA: TGTGCCATCAGTGAGTTGGTAGGTAATCAGCCCCAGCATTTT; CDR3: CAISELVGNQPQHF
size: .; V: TRBV7-2; D: .; J: TRBJ2-6; DNA: TGTGCCAGCAGCCCTACTTCTGGGGCCAACGTCCTGACTTTC; CDR3: CASSPTSGANVLTF
size: .; V: TRBV3-1/TRBV3-2; D: TRBD1; J: TRBJ1-5; DNA: TGTGCCAGCAGCCAAGATCCCCCAACAGGGGGCCAGCCCCAGCATTTT; CDR3: CASSQDPPTGGQPQHF
size: .; V: TRBV29-1; D: TRBD2; J: TRBJ2-7; DNA: TGCAGCGTCAGACTGGCGGGGGGCCACGAGCAGTACTTC; CDR3: CSVRLAGGHEQYF
size: .; V: TRBV3-1/TRBV3-2; D: .; J: TRBJ1-5; DNA: TGTGCCAGCAGCCAAGACTCCAGTAAACTGCAGCCCCAGCATTTT; CDR3: CASSQDSSKLQPQHF
size: .; V: TRBV19; D: TRBD2; J: TRBJ2-5; DNA: TGTGCCAGTAGTATTGGCTTGGGTGGACTAGCGGGGGTTCGAGAGACCCAGTACTTC; CDR3: CASSIGLGGLAGVRETQYF
size: .; V: TRBV24-1; D: .; J: TRBJ2-1; DNA: TGTGCCACCAGTGGTAGGTGGGGTGGGGGCTCCTACAATGAGCAGTTCTTC; CDR3: CATSGRWGGGSYNEQFF
size: .; V: TRBV20-1; D: .; J: TRBJ1-4; DNA: TGCAGTGCTAGTACAGGCGGTGGGGAAAAACTGTTTTTT; CDR3: CSASTGGGEKLFF
size: .; V: TRBV7-2; D: TRBD1; J: TRBJ2-1; DNA: TGTGCCAGCAGCCGGGACAGGGGCTCCTACAATGAGCAGTTCTTC; CDR3: CASSRDRGSYNEQFF
size: .; V: TRBV20-1; D: TRBD2; J: TRBJ2-1; DNA: TGCAGTGCTAGGGCGGGGGTCCCGGCGTTCTTC; CDR3: CSARAGVPAFF
size: .; V: TRBV19; D: .; J: TRBJ1-1; DNA: TGTGCCAGTAGTACTCTCCCTGGAGGCTCTGAAGCTTTCTTT; CDR3: CASSTLPGGSEAFF
size: .; V: TRBV9; D: .; J: TRBJ2-5; DNA: TGTGCCAGCAGCGTAGGAATGGGGGCGAATACGGAGACCCAGTACTTC; CDR3: CASSVGMGANTETQYF
size: .; V: TRBV10-2; D: .; J: TRBJ1-4; DNA: TGCGCCAGCGGCTCCACAGTCACTAATGAAAAACTGTTTTTT; CDR3: CASGSTVTNEKLFF
size: .; V: TRBV6-6; D: .; J: TRBJ1-2; DNA: TGTGCCAGCAGACTCCAGGGGACCTATGGCTACACCTTC; CDR3: CASRLQGTYGYTF
size: once; V: TRBV2; D: .; J: TRBJ1-2; DNA: TGTGCCAGCAGGCGGACGCTCTATGGCTACACCTTC; CDR3: CASRRTLYGYTF
size: .; V: TRBV7-2; D: TRBD1; J: TRBJ1-3; DNA: TGTGCCAGCAGCTTACAGACAGGGGCTGGAAACACCATATATTTT; CDR3: CASSLQTGAGNTIYF
size: .; V: TRBV28; D: .; J: TRBJ1-2; DNA: TGTGCCAGCAGTTTTAGGGGGAACTATGGCTACACCTTC; CDR3: CASSFRGNYGYTF
size: .; V: TRBV18; D: TRBD1; J: TRBJ1-5; DNA: TGTGCCAGCTCACCAAGGACAGGAGGGGATCAGCCCCAGCATTTT; CDR3: CASSPRTGGDQPQHF
size: .; V: TRBV9; D: TRBD1; J: TRBJ2-1; DNA: TGTGCCAGCAGCGTCTGGACAGGGCAGGTTGAGCAGTTCTTC; CDR3: CASSVWTGQVEQFF
size: .; V: TRBV6-5; D: .; J: TRBJ2-7; DNA: TGTGCCAGCAGTTCCACCGTCGGGCGCTACGAGCAGTACTTC; CDR3: CASSSTVGRYEQYF
size: .; V: TRBV2; D: TRBD2; J: TRBJ2-3; DNA: TGTGCCAGCAGCCGGCGCGGCAAGCGGGGGGGCGGAGATACGCAGTATTTT; CDR3: CASSRRGKRGGGDTQYF